The present entry profiles one T cell receptor beta chain with its context. Its specificity is not known. Trimming shortened V by 6 bases and J by 2 bases, and 13 bases separated the two germline ends. CDR1 and CDR2 (germline): LGHNT, FRNRAP. CDR3 length: 14 amino acids. This record belongs to a study of T cell responses to AZD1222 COVID-19 vaccine. The study's findings and limits: Mostly white British, mostly female donors; authors suggested clonal diversity may be underestimated.

TCRdb keeps only in-frame clones here, not all; method: immunoSEQ multiplex PCR. The table includes about 88,000 clones, approximately 90% detected once. Sequenced here: peripheral blood, sampled on day 0 of AZD1222 vaccination. J is TRBJ1-1 and V is TRBV12-5; tentatively, D is TRBD1 (6 bases). This receptor was obtained from an adult in good health. CDR3 bases: TGTGCTAGTGGCCCACAGGGAGTAAACACTGAAGCTTTCTTT. Residues: CASGPQGVNTEAFF.